The 18 T cell receptor beta chains given below trace back to one sample, sequenced in a study of blood T cell repertoires in COVID-19 (dated by TCRdb to the early 2020s). The library was built by means of the immunoSEQ multiplex PCR assay. TCRdb took this table from immuneACCESS and kept in-frame rearrangements with V and J called. Such tables lack part of the clones; where checked against another copy, unresolved V genes explain under half of the gap, and the rest is unexplained. The sample table holds 130,000 to 150,000 clones, of which nearly 90% were seen once. The ten most abundant clones make up approximately 2% of the sample. The sequenced sample was peripheral blood. The receptor set was obtained from a man in his 70s with acute or convalescent COVID-19.

J is TRBJ1-2 and V is TRBV23-1, with D possibly being TRBD1 (5 bases). TRBV23-1 is treated as an ORF (open reading frame) with a function not yet certain. V lost 0 bases to trimming and J lost 4 bases, with 12 bases between them. This CDR3 is 15 amino acids long. CDR3 protein: CASSQSGRAFYGYTF. CDR3 in DNA: TGCGCCAGCAGTCAATCGGGCAGGGCGTTCTATGGCTACACCTTC.

CDR3 loop: CASSIPPWGGRVKTEAFF. CDR3 sequence (DNA): TGTGCCAGTAGTATACCACCATGGGGGGGCCGGGTAAAAACTGAAGCTTTCTTT. The rearrangement joins TRBV19 to TRBJ1-1; tentatively, D is TRBD1 (6 bases). There are 18 residues in the CDR3. The germline gives CDR1 LNHDA, CDR2 SQIVND (reference sequence). V was pared by 2 bases and J by 5 bases, with 24 bases between.

This clone was found a few times. The chain joins TRBV10-2 to TRBJ1-5, with D perhaps matching TRBD1 (6 bases). From germline, CDR1 is WSHSY and CDR2 SAAADI. Trimming cost V 3 bases and J 4 bases, with 13 bases left between them. CDR3 size: 15 residues. In nucleotides, the CDR3 is TGCGCCAGCAGTGACCCGGGGACACATAATCAGCCCCAGCATTTT. It yields the protein CASSDPGTHNQPQHF.

The chain has TRBV10-3 and TRBJ1-6; maybe TRBD1 (6 bases). Germline lookup yields CDR1 ENHRY and CDR2 SYGVKD. Trimming removed 8 bases at V and 2 bases at J, with 13 bases between. The CDR3 length is 15 residues. The CDR3 is CAIDRQVTYNSPLHF. The CDR3 DNA follows: TGTGCCATCGACCGACAGGTAACCTATAATTCACCCCTCCACTTT.

This chain links TRBV28 with TRBJ2-7, with D possibly TRBD2 on 6 matching bases. The CDR3 has 15 amino acids. Trimming left V 6 bases short and J 0 bases short, with 15 bases between. Germline V gene data show CDR1 as MDHEN and CDR2 as SYDVKM. CDR3 nucleotide sequence: TGTGCCAGCAGCCAAACGGGGGAATCCTCCTACGAGCAGTACTTC. Residues: CASSQTGESSYEQYF.

The V call is TRBV10-2, the J call TRBJ1-5, with D maybe TRBD1 (5 bases). The CDR3 is 13 residues long. Trimming pared 7 bases from V and 4 bases from J, leaving 11 bases between. Per germline, CDR1 WSHSY and CDR2 SAAADI. The CDR3 DNA is TGCGCCAGCACCGCGACAGAAAATCAGCCCCAGCATTTT. This translates into CASTATENQPQHF.

V gene TRBV11-2 combines with J gene TRBJ1-6, with 8 bases matching TRBD1. The CDR3 totals 15 residues. Losses at the gene ends were 4 bases for V and 14 bases for J; bases not matched to a gene: 13. The germline gives CDR1 SGHAT, CDR2 FQNNGV. CDR3 amino acids: CASSSRDRGASSLHF. For the CDR3, the DNA is TGTGCCAGCAGCTCACGAGACAGGGGCGCCTCTTCCCTCCACTTT.

This clone was detected once. V usage is TRBV19 and J usage is TRBJ2-5; 8 positions match TRBD2. The CDR3 consists of 15 residues. With 3 bases clipped from V and 5 bases from J, the junction kept 8 bases outside the gene matches. Germline V lookup: CDR1 LNHDA, CDR2 SQIVND (reference sequence). This CDR3 is CASSIASRGEETQYF. CDR3 coding DNA: TGTGCCAGTAGTATCGCGTCGCGGGGGGAGGAGACCCAGTACTTC. The variable domain in full, with the rest retrieved from reference TRBV19 and TRBJ2-5, is DGGITQSPKYLFRKEGQNVTLSCEQNLNHDAMYWYRQDPGQGLRLIYYSQIVNDFQKGDIAEGYSVSREKKESFPLTVTSAQKNPTAFYLCASSIASRGEETQYFGPGTRLLVL.

For this clone: Other DNA variants within this sample encode the same CDR3. The V gene is TRBV5-1, the J gene TRBJ2-3; D might be TRBD2 (5 bases). The germline gives CDR1 SGHRS, CDR2 YFSETQ. Trimming left V 0 bases short and J 1 base short, with 6 bases between. The CDR3 is 14 residues long. CDR3 sequence (DNA): TGCGCCAGCAGCTTGGCCGGGGGCACAGATACGCAGTATTTT. Protein product: CASSLAGGTDTQYF.

V gene TRBV27 combines with J gene TRBJ2-1; D is unresolved. Trimming shortened V by 4 bases and J by 10 bases, and 11 bases separated the two germline ends. The germline V gene has CDR1 MNHEY and CDR2 SMNVEV (reference sequence). The CDR3 extends over 12 amino acids. For the CDR3, the DNA is TGTGCCAGCAGTTCCCTATACTCGGAGCAGTTCTTC. This translates into CASSSLYSEQFF.

The chain has TRBV30 and TRBJ2-7; maybe TRBD1 (6 bases). The CDR3 is made up of 13 amino acids. V was shortened by 2 bases and J by 2 bases, with 10 bases between the two germline ends. Germline V gene lookup returns CDR1 GTSNPN and CDR2 SVGIG (reference sequence). The CDR3 sequence is CAWSRDTAYEQYF. Written as DNA, the CDR3 is TGTGCCTGGAGTAGGGACACAGCCTACGAGCAGTACTTC. Combining the CDR3 with reference TRBV30 and TRBJ2-7 gives the whole variable domain SQTIHQWPATLVQPVGSPLSLECTVEGTSNPNLYWYRQAAGRGLQLLFYSVGIGQISSEVPQNLSASRPQDRQFILSSKKLLLSDSGFYLCAWSRDTAYEQYFGPGTRLTVT.

The CDR3: CASGTTGAYEQYF. CDR3 DNA sequence: TGTGCCAGTGGGACGACAGGGGCCTACGAGCAGTACTTC. The genes are TRBV19 and TRBJ2-7; 8 nucleotides align to TRBD1. The CDR3 totals 13 residues. The J segment lost 2 bases and the V segment lost 8 bases, leaving 5 bases of the junction unmatched. Germline V gene sequence: CDR1 LNHDA, CDR2 SQIVND (reference sequence).

J is TRBJ1-2 and V is TRBV12-3 or TRBV12-4, with D possibly being TRBD1 (6 bases). This CDR3 spans 13 amino acids. V lost 3 bases and J lost 10, with 15 bases in between. CDR3 residues: CASSLGRGLAYTF. Here the CDR3 DNA reads TGTGCCAGCAGTTTGGGCAGGGGCCTGGCCTACACCTTC.

The rearrangement uses TRBV5-1 and TRBJ1-1; possibly TRBD1 for D (5 bases). The CDR3 is 15 amino acids. Germline CDR1 reads SGHRS; CDR2 reads YFSETQ. The germline V and J ends were trimmed by 0 bases and 0 bases, with 9 bases remaining between them. The CDR3 nucleotides read TGCGCCAGCAGCTTGGCCCGGGGGTTGAACACTGAAGCTTTCTTT. It codes for CASSLARGLNTEAFF.

The chain is built from TRBV15 and TRBJ2-1; 7 bases agree with TRBD2. Germline V CDR1 and CDR2: LNHNV, YYDKDF (reference sequence). The V gene end was trimmed by 5 bases and the J gene end by 2 bases; junction bases not matched to a gene: 3. The CDR3 length is 14 residues. DNA for the CDR3: TGTGCCACCAGCCAGGGACTAACCTACAATGAGCAGTTCTTC. Amino acids: CATSQGLTYNEQFF. Variable domain in full (rest from reference TRBV15 and TRBJ2-1): DAMVIQNPRYQVTQFGKPVTLSCSQTLNHNVMYWYQQKSSQAPKLLFHYYDKDFNNEADTPDNFQSRRPNTSFCFLDIRSPGLGDTAMYLCATSQGLTYNEQFFGPGTRLTVL.

This rearrangement joins TRBV3-1 (or the pseudogene TRBV3-2) to TRBJ2-3; D gene ambiguous. CDR3 length: 14 amino acids. Germline loops: CDR1 LGHDT, CDR2 YNNKEL (reference sequence). V was clipped by 0 bases and J by 2 bases, with 6 bases between them. The CDR3 DNA follows: TGTGCCAGCAGCCAAGACTCCTACACAGATACGCAGTATTTT. It yields the protein CASSQDSYTDTQYF.

The V gene is TRBV30, the J gene TRBJ2-4; D is possibly TRBD1 (6 bases). V dropped 0 bases and J dropped 1 base, with 10 bases sitting between them. CDR1 is GTSNPN, CDR2 SVGIG, per germline (reference sequence). The CDR3 is 15 residues long. DNA of the CDR3: TGTGCCTGGAGTGTAGGCGGACAGGCCAAAAACATTCAGTACTTC. Its translation: CAWSVGGQAKNIQYF.

The J gene is TRBJ2-3, the V gene TRBV5-1; 15 positions match TRBD2. The trim removed 2 bases at V and 6 bases at J, leaving 13 bases unmatched. The CDR3 runs 19 residues. Germline CDR1 reads SGHRS; CDR2 reads YFSETQ. CDR3 DNA: TGCGCCAGCAGCTTCGGACTAGCGGGGGGGCCCAGGGGGCCGGATACGCAGTATTTT. Translation gives CASSFGLAGGPRGPDTQYF.